This T cell receptor beta chain is drawn from a study of cytomegalovirus exposure and HLA in healthy donors. Nominally healthy donors provided the samples, though records likely missed some immune exposures. Vbeta (60) and Jbeta (13) primers were used in the PCR. The method was immunoSEQ multiplex PCR; TCRdb's version includes in-frame clones alone and lacks a portion of them. In the table there are over 150,000 clones, roughly four fifths of which are singletons. This CDR3 region has 16 residues. Germline CDR1 reads SGHTA; CDR2 reads FQGTGA. V trimming: 5 bases; J trimming: 7 bases; junction bases outside the gene matches: 11. With regard to this clone: The antigen remains undetermined.

Study findings and constraints: TCR beta sequences reportedly predicted most subjects' HLA-A and HLA-B alleles accurately. Highest at DRB1 and lowest at HLA-C, TCR association rates differed among HLA loci in a later analysis. Compared with the roughly 670-donor mean, an Asian-associated ancestry cluster reportedly had fewer N-insertions, according to a later analysis.

The TCR originated in a man aged 50 to 59 in good health and CMV-seronegative. The J gene is TRBJ2-1, the V gene TRBV7-3, with 10 bases aligning to TRBD2. Sequencing input: PBMCs. This CDR3 is CASSAKLAGEGNEQFF. For the CDR3, the DNA is TGTGCCAGCAGCGCCAAGCTAGCGGGGGAGGGTAATGAGCAGTTCTTC. Based on the CDR3 plus reference TRBV7-3 and TRBJ2-1, the full variable domain is GAGVSQTPSNKVTEKGKYVELRCDPISGHTALYWYRQSLGQGPEFLIYFQGTGAADDSGLPNDRFFAVRPEGSVSTLKIQRTERGDSAVYLCASSAKLAGEGNEQFFGPGTRLTVL.